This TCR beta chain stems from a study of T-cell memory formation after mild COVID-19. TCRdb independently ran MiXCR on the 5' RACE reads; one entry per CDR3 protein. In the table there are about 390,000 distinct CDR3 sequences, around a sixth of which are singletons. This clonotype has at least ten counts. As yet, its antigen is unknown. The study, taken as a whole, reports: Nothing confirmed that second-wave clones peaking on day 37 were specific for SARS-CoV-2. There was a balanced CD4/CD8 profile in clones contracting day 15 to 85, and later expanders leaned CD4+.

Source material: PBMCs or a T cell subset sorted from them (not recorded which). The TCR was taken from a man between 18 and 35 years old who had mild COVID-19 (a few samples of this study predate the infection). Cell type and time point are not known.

Written as DNA, the CDR3 is TGTGCCAGCAGTCAGTCTAGCGGCCAAGAGACCCAGTACTTC. This gives the protein CASSQSSGQETQYF. The chain uses TRBV6-5 and TRBJ2-5; 7 bases agree with TRBD2. This CDR3 is 14 amino acids long. The V and J ends lost 5 bases and 1 base, in that order; junction bases with no gene match: 4. CDR1 and CDR2 from the germline V gene are MNHEY and SVGAGI.